Listed below are T cell receptor beta chains from one sample, sequenced in a study of blood T cell repertoires in COVID-19. Here immunoSEQ multiplex PCR was the method, and the copy in TCRdb shows in-frame clones only, minus some. This table has about 210,000 clones, over 75% appearing once. The sample consisted of PBMCs or T cells enriched from blood (not recorded which). The source of these receptors is a man aged 25 to 40 with acute COVID-19. The conserved cysteine and the conserved F or W are not part of the CDR3 here.

CDR3: ASSEERTQGGHYGYT; V: TRBV2; J: TRBJ1-2
CDR3: ASSRLRSSGANVLT; V: TRBV5-6; J: TRBJ2-6
CDR3: AWRRQGEEKLF; V: TRBV30; J: TRBJ1-4
CDR3: ASSLISGATNEKLF; V: TRBV7-2; J: TRBJ1-4
CDR3: ASSLGYRGNYGYT; V: TRBV11-2; J: TRBJ1-2
CDR3: AWSSGGAVVSGYT; V: TRBV30; J: TRBJ1-2
CDR3: ASRSEAETQY; V: TRBV2; J: TRBJ2-5
CDR3: ASGLGQAPYSNQPQH; V: TRBV12-5; J: TRBJ1-5
CDR3: ASSPLDSSRWTQY; V: TRBV9; J: TRBJ2-5
CDR3: ASSQMLSSSYEQY; V: TRBV3-1/TRBV3-2; J: TRBJ2-7
CDR3: ASSQDTGTAYEQY; V: TRBV3-1/TRBV3-2; J: TRBJ2-7
CDR3: ASAPRDQETQY; V: TRBV6-5; J: TRBJ2-5
CDR3: ASSLEGTSGFYEQY; V: TRBV5-4; J: TRBJ2-7
CDR3: ASSVGGYGNTIY; V: TRBV9; J: TRBJ1-3
CDR3: ASETGTTEAF; V: TRBV7-9; J: TRBJ1-1
CDR3: ASSPGSGRMNTEAF; V: TRBV5-1; J: TRBJ1-1
CDR3: ASREKTGSNQPQH; V: TRBV19; J: TRBJ1-5
CDR3: ARGLERGYYNSPLH; V: TRBV2; J: TRBJ1-6
CDR3: ASSADRLGYT; V: TRBV19; J: TRBJ1-2
CDR3: ASSLEREVRPGELF; V: TRBV5-4; J: TRBJ2-2
CDR3: ASSLVSSGGYNEQF; V: TRBV5-1; J: TRBJ2-1
CDR3: ASSFLQGSGYT; V: TRBV12-3/TRBV12-4; J: TRBJ1-2
CDR3: ASSMTTGGEAF; V: TRBV19; J: TRBJ1-1
CDR3: ASSLAPAGRTDTQY; V: TRBV6-6; J: TRBJ2-3
CDR3: ASSQVGQPNQPQH; V: TRBV7-9; J: TRBJ1-5
CDR3: ASSYSPGQNYEQY; V: TRBV6-5; J: TRBJ2-7
CDR3: ASMGAPHNYGYT; V: TRBV6-5; J: TRBJ1-2
CDR3: ASSLTGPGGYT; V: TRBV27; J: TRBJ1-2
CDR3: ARRFRRTSGGSSTDTQY; V: TRBV5-3; J: TRBJ2-3